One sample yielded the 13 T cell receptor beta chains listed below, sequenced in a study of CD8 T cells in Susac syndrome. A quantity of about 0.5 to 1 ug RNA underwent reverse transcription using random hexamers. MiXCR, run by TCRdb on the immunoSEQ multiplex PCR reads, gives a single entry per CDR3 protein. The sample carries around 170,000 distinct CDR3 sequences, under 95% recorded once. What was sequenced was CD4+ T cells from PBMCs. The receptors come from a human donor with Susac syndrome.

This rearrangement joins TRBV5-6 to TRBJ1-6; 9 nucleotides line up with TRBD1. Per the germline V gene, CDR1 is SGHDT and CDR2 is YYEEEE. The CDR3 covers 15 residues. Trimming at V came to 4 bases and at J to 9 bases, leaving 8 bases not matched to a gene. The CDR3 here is CASSRYRGPASPLHF. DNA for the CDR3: TGTGCCAGCAGCCGGTACAGGGGGCCGGCTTCACCCCTCCACTTT.

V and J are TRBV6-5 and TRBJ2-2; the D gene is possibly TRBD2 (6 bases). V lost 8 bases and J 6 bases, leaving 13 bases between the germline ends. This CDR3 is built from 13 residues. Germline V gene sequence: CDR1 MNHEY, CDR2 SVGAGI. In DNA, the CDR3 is TGTGCCAGCGCTGGGAGGTGGGCCGGGGAGCTGTTTTTT. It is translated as CASAGRWAGELFF.

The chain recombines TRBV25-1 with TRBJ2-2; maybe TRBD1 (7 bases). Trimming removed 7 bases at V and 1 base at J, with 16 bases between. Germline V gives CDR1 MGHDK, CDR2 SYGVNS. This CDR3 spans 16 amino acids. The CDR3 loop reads CASITGGGENTGELFF. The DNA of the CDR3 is TGTGCCAGCATCACCGGAGGGGGCGAGAACACCGGGGAGCTGTTTTTT.

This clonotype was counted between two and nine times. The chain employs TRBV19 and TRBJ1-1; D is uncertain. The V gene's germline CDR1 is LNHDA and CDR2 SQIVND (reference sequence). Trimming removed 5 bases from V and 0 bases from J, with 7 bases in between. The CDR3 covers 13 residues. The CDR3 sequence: CASSPIMNTEAFF. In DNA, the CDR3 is TGTGCCAGTAGTCCGATTATGAACACTGAAGCTTTCTTT.

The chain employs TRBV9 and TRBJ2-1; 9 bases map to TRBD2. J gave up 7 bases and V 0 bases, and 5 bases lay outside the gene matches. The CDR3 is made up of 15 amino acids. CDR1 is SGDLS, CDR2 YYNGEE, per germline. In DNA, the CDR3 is TGTGCCAGCAGCGTAGGGACTAGCGCTTTGAATGAGCAGTTCTTC. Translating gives CASSVGTSALNEQFF.

DNA of the CDR3: TGTGCCAGCAGTTTAGCAGACAGGGTATCCGAGCAGTACTTC. Its protein is CASSLADRVSEQYF. This chain joins TRBV12-3 or TRBV12-4 and TRBJ2-7; 7 bases match TRBD1. V lost 0 bases, J lost 6 bases, and 5 bases stayed unmatched. This CDR3 is 14 amino acids long.

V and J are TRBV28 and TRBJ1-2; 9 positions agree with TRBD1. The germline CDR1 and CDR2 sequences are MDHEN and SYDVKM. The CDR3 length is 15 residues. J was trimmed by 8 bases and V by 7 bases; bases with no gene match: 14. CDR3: CASIPPGQGIRGYTF. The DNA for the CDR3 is TGTGCCAGCATACCCCCGGGACAGGGAATTCGGGGCTACACCTTC.

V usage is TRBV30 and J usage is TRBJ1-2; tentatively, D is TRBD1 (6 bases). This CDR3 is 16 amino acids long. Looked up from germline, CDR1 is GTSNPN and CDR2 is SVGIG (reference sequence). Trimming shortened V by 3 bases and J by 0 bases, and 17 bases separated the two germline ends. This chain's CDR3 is CAWSARGTVANYGYTF. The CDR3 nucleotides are TGTGCCTGGAGCGCAAGGGGGACGGTAGCTAACTATGGCTACACCTTC.

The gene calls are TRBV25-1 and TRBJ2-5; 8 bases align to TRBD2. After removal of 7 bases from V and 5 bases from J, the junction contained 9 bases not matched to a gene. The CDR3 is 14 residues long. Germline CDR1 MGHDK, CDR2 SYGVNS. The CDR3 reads CASTPPGRGETQYF. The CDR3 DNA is TGTGCCAGCACTCCCCCCGGGAGGGGGGAGACCCAGTACTTC.

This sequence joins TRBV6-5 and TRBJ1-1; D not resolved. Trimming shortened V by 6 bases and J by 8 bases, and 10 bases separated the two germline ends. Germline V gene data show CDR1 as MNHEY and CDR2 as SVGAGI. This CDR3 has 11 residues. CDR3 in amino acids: CASRHVGEAFF. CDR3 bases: TGTGCCAGCAGACACGTTGGAGAAGCTTTCTTT.

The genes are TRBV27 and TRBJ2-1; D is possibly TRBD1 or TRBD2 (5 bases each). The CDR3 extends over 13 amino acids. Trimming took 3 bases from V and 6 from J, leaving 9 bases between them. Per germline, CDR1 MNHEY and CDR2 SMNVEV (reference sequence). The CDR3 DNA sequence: TGTGCCAGCAGTTTCGGGGCGCTCAATGAGCAGTTCTTC. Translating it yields CASSFGALNEQFF.

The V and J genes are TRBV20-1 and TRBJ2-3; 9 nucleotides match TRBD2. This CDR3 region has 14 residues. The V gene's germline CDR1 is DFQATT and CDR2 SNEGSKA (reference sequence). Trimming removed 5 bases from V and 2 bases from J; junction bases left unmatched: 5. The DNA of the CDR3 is TGCAGTGCTGGAGCGGGGGGCAACACAGATACGCAGTATTTT. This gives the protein CSAGAGGNTDTQYF.

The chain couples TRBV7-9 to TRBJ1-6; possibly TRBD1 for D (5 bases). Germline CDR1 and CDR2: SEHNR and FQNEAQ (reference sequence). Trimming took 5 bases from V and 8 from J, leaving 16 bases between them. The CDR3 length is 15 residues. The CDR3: CASSGPGTRDSPLHF. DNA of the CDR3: TGTGCCAGCAGCGGCCCCGGGACGAGGGATTCACCCCTCCACTTT.